This passage covers 30 T cell receptor beta chains from one sample sequenced in a study of T cell responses to AZD1222 COVID-19 vaccine. The repertoire was sequenced with immunoSEQ multiplex PCR; TCRdb's copy has only in-frame clones and lacks some. The sample lists 90,000 to 120,000 clones, approximately 88% occurring once. Sequences were derived from peripheral blood, sampled on day 0 of AZD1222 vaccination. These receptor sequences come from an adult in good health.

The CDR3 here is CASSITGTSYEQYF. For the CDR3, the DNA is TGTGCCAGTAGTATAACCGGGACTTCTTACGAGCAGTACTTC. The rearrangement joins TRBV19 to TRBJ2-7, with a weak D call TRBD2 (6 bases). Trimming cost V 2 bases and J 4 bases, with 12 bases left between them. This CDR3 is built from 14 residues. Germline CDR1 reads LNHDA; CDR2 reads SQIVND (reference sequence).

The rearrangement links TRBV2 to TRBJ2-5; 12 bases match TRBD2. Germline V CDR1 and CDR2: SNHLY, FYNNEI. The CDR3 is made up of 15 amino acids. J gave up 1 base and V 6 bases, and 3 bases lay outside the gene matches. Here the CDR3 reads CASRTSGSFQETQYF. In nucleotides, the CDR3 is TGTGCCAGCAGGACTAGCGGGAGCTTCCAAGAGACCCAGTACTTC.

The chain has TRBV29-1 and TRBJ1-1; no clear D. The CDR3 covers 12 residues. Per the germline V gene, CDR1 is SQVTM and CDR2 is ANQGSEA. With 2 bases removed from V and 1 base from J, the gap between germline ends came to 5 bases. CDR3 loop: CSVEQANTEAFF. The CDR3 coding sequence is TGCAGCGTTGAACAGGCGAACACTGAAGCTTTCTTT.

This clone was picked up a small number of times. The chain has TRBV7-6 and TRBJ2-1; 8 bases align to TRBD2. This CDR3 comprises 16 residues. The trim removed 7 bases at V and 0 bases at J, leaving 8 bases unmatched. Germline CDR1 reads SGHVS; CDR2 reads FNYEAQ. The CDR3 nucleotides read TGTGCCAGCACCGTCACGGGAGGGGCCTCCTACAATGAGCAGTTCTTC. Translating gives CASTVTGGASYNEQFF.

This chain joins TRBV19 and TRBJ1-6; 9 bases align to TRBD1. The germline gives CDR1 LNHDA, CDR2 SQIVND (reference sequence). Trimming at V came to 6 bases and at J to 6 bases, leaving 9 bases not matched to a gene. The CDR3 runs to 16 residues. Here the CDR3 DNA reads TGTGCCAGTAGATTCCGGGACAGGGATACTAATTCACCCCTCCACTTT. Amino acid sequence: CASRFRDRDTNSPLHF.

The V and J genes are TRBV7-9 and TRBJ2-2; D gene unclear. Germline loops: CDR1 SEHNR, CDR2 FQNEAQ (reference sequence). This CDR3 contains 16 residues. Trimming pared 5 bases from V and 5 bases from J, leaving 18 bases between. CDR3 protein: CASSPYAVPQTGELFF. The CDR3 DNA reads TGTGCCAGCAGCCCCTACGCCGTTCCACAAACCGGGGAGCTGTTTTTT. Filled out from reference TRBV7-9 and TRBJ2-2, the complete variable domain reads DTGVSQNPRHKITKRGQNVTFRCDPISEHNRLYWYRQTLGQGPEFLTYFQNEAQLEKSRLLSDRFSAERPKGSFSTLEIQRTEQGDSAMYLCASSPYAVPQTGELFFGEGSRLTVL.

The V gene is TRBV7-9, the J gene TRBJ2-1, with 12 positions matching TRBD2. The junction had 1 base not matched to a gene; V was cut back by 6 bases and J by 7 bases. The CDR3 contains 13 residues. CDR1 is SEHNR and CDR2 is FQNEAQ in the germline V gene (reference sequence). The CDR3 region has the DNA TGTGCCAGCAGACTAGCGGGAGGAAATGAGCAGTTCTTC. Translation gives CASRLAGGNEQFF.

The V gene is TRBV4-2, the J gene TRBJ2-3, with 10 bases fitting TRBD2. CDR1 and CDR2 from the germline V gene are LGHNA and YNFKEQ. Trimming removed 8 bases from V and 2 bases from J; junction bases left unmatched: 7. This CDR3 is built from 15 residues. CDR3: CASSPAGGNTDTQYF. The CDR3 coding sequence is TGTGCCAGCTCCCCAGCGGGAGGGAACACAGATACGCAGTATTTT.

V usage is TRBV5-6 and J usage is TRBJ1-4, with D possibly TRBD1 on 5 matching bases. The CDR3 is 15 residues long. From germline, CDR1 is SGHDT and CDR2 YYEEEE. Between the trimmed V and J ends, which lost 7 bases and 3 bases, there was a span of 16 bases. Written as DNA, the CDR3 is TGTGCCAGCTCGACCCCAGGGACTGCTAATGAAAAACTGTTTTTT. Translation gives CASSTPGTANEKLFF.

This chain joins TRBV6-1 and TRBJ2-3; no reliable D call. V was clipped by 1 base and J by 6 bases, with 11 bases between them. The CDR3 is 14 amino acids. Germline assignment: CDR1 MNHNS and CDR2 SASEGT. The CDR3 sequence: CASSEVIPPDTQYF. CDR3 DNA: TGTGCCAGCAGTGAAGTTATTCCCCCGGATACGCAGTATTTT.

The sample holds one count of this clone. The V gene is TRBV2, the J gene TRBJ2-7; weak D call: TRBD2 (6 bases). The CDR3 covers 12 residues. Germline assignment: CDR1 SNHLY and CDR2 FYNNEI. Trimming took off 8 bases at V and 6 bases at J, with 14 bases between the two ends. The CDR3 nucleotides are TGTGCCAGCGGCGGTGGGGGGTTCGAGCAGTACTTC. Protein sequence: CASGGGGFEQYF.

The J gene is TRBJ1-3, the V gene TRBV28; D is undetermined. Germline loops: CDR1 MDHEN, CDR2 SYDVKM. V was shortened by 3 bases and J by 0 bases, with 9 bases between the two germline ends. The CDR3 loop spans 15 amino acids. CDR3 coding DNA: TGTGCCAGCAGTTTTCTGCGGGGCTCTGGAAACACCATATATTTT. This codes for CASSFLRGSGNTIYF.

The chain joins TRBV5-6 to TRBJ2-5; D unclear. Germline assignment: CDR1 SGHDT and CDR2 YYEEEE. The CDR3 runs 14 residues. V gave up 1 base and J gave up 5 bases, with 12 bases separating them. The CDR3 sequence: CASSLPPRRETQYF. The CDR3 DNA reads as TGTGCCAGCAGCTTGCCCCCCCGTCGGGAGACCCAGTACTTC.

On this clone itself: Additional DNA sequences in this sample encode the identical CDR3. The chain links TRBV10-3 to TRBJ2-7, with 10 bases fitting TRBD2. Losses at the gene ends were 3 bases for V and 1 base for J; bases not matched to a gene: 3. The CDR3 spans 15 residues. Germline CDR1 and CDR2: ENHRY and SYGVKD. This CDR3 is CAISDPGLASYEQYF. The CDR3, as DNA: TGTGCCATCAGTGATCCGGGACTAGCGTCCTACGAGCAGTACTTC.

The CDR3: CASSQDGYSPGAEAFF. CDR3 coding DNA: TGTGCCAGCAGCCAAGATGGATATTCGCCGGGGGCTGAAGCTTTCTTT. J is TRBJ1-1 and V is TRBV4-2; possible D gene TRBD1, 5 bases. This CDR3 region has 16 residues. V was trimmed by 0 bases and J by 6 bases, leaving 17 bases between them. Germline lookup yields CDR1 LGHNA and CDR2 YNFKEQ.

The DNA for the CDR3 is TGTGCCAGCAGCAACCCGGGTGGCTACACCTTC. This sequence encodes CASSNPGGYTF. This rearrangement joins TRBV7-9 to TRBJ1-2, with unresolved D. The CDR3 length is 11 residues. The ends were cut back, 5 bases at V and 7 bases at J, with 8 bases in the middle. The germline CDR1 and CDR2 sequences are SEHNR and FQNEAQ (reference sequence).

This sequence joins TRBV28 and TRBJ2-7, with TRBD2 identical over 9 bases. V gave up 2 bases and J gave up 1 base; unmatched junction bases: 12. From germline, CDR1 is MDHEN and CDR2 SYDVKM. The CDR3 consists of 18 residues. The CDR3 DNA is TGTGCCAGCAGTTTAAGTTGGCGGGGGGGAAGAAGATCCTACGAGCAGTACTTC. This translates into CASSLSWRGGRRSYEQYF.

V usage is TRBV6-5 and J usage is TRBJ1-5; the D is unclear. This CDR3 is built from 12 residues. Per the germline V gene, CDR1 is MNHEY and CDR2 is SVGAGI. Trimming left V 6 bases short and J 7 bases short, with 10 bases between. CDR3 amino acids: CASRKGGQPQHF. In DNA, the CDR3 is TGTGCCAGCAGAAAGGGTGGCCAGCCCCAGCATTTT.

The chain has TRBV9 and TRBJ1-2; 8 bases fit TRBD1. The CDR3 covers 14 residues. Trimming at V came to 5 bases and at J to 7 bases, leaving 10 bases not matched to a gene. In germline, CDR1 is SGDLS, CDR2 YYNGEE. CDR3 DNA: TGTGCCAGCAGAGCAGTCCAGGGGGCTGGTGGCTACACCTTC. It encodes CASRAVQGAGGYTF. The whole variable domain, remainder taken from reference TRBV9 and TRBJ1-2, is DSGVTQTPKHLITATGQRVTLRCSPRSGDLSVYWYQQSLDQGLQFLIQYYNGEERAKGNILERFSAQQFPDLHSELNLSSLELGDSALYFCASRAVQGAGGYTFGSGTRLTVV.

This rearrangement joins TRBV4-3 to TRBJ1-5; no firm D call. V shed 2 bases and J shed 7 bases, with 15 bases lying between them. The CDR3 loop spans 15 amino acids. Germline values: CDR1 LGHNA, CDR2 YSLEER. In nucleotides, the CDR3 is TGCGCCAGCAGCCAAACGAGGGAGAGCGCCCAGCCCCAGCATTTT. Translation gives CASSQTRESAQPQHF.

V is TRBV3-1 (or the pseudogene TRBV3-2) and J is TRBJ2-1; D may be TRBD1 (6 bases). The V end was cut by 5 bases, the J end by 12 bases, with 23 bases between. In germline, CDR1 is LGHDT, CDR2 YNNKEL (reference sequence). There are 15 residues in the CDR3. CDR3 sequence (DNA): TGTGCCAGCAGCAAAGCCGGGACAAGGACTGGGGGGCAGTTCTTC. Translation: CASSKAGTRTGGQFF.

The chain employs TRBV4-1 and TRBJ1-4, with no clear D. V shed 0 bases and J shed 5 bases, with 13 bases lying between them. Germline V gives CDR1 MGHRA, CDR2 YSYEKL. The CDR3 covers 16 residues. The CDR3 is CASSQDQWLENEKLFF. CDR3 nucleotides: TGCGCCAGCAGCCAAGATCAGTGGCTGGAGAATGAAAAACTGTTTTTT.

The V gene is TRBV19, the J gene TRBJ1-4; tentative D call: TRBD1 (5 bases). The CDR3 consists of 13 residues. Trimming took off 6 bases at V and 5 bases at J, with 10 bases between the two ends. The germline gives CDR1 LNHDA, CDR2 SQIVND (reference sequence). Here the CDR3 DNA reads TGTGCCAGTAGCCTTCGGGGCAATGAAAAACTGTTTTTT. Its translation: CASSLRGNEKLFF.

In DNA, the CDR3 is TGCAGCGTTGACGGGAGAGGGAGCACAGATACGCAGTATTTT. Translation gives CSVDGRGSTDTQYF. The chain employs TRBV29-1 and TRBJ2-3; D possibly corresponds to TRBD2 (6 bases). The CDR3 runs to 14 residues. Germline V gives CDR1 SQVTM, CDR2 ANQGSEA. With 3 bases removed from V and 0 bases from J, the gap between germline ends came to 10 bases.

This rearrangement joins TRBV19 to TRBJ1-2; no definite D call. Germline CDR1 LNHDA, CDR2 SQIVND (reference sequence). CDR3 length: 12 residues. With 9 bases removed from V and 8 bases from J, the gap between germline ends came to 16 bases. CDR3: CASWSSSRGYTF. The CDR3 coding sequence is TGTGCCAGCTGGAGTTCTTCGCGCGGCTACACCTTC.

The chain couples TRBV27 to TRBJ2-3; 13 bases fit TRBD2. Germline trimming cut 3 bases from V and 3 bases from J; bases unmatched to any gene: 12. The CDR3 covers 19 residues. CDR1 and CDR2 from the germline V gene are MNHEY and SMNVEV (reference sequence). This CDR3 reads CASSFFFGLAGEGTDTQYF. CDR3 nucleotide sequence: TGTGCCAGCAGTTTTTTTTTCGGACTAGCGGGAGAGGGAACAGATACGCAGTATTTT.

This chain's CDR3 is CASSKRGYNEQFF. CDR3 coding DNA: TGTGCCAGCAGTAAGCGGGGGTACAATGAGCAGTTCTTC. This rearrangement joins TRBV27 to TRBJ2-1; 8 positions agree with TRBD2. Germline V CDR1 and CDR2: MNHEY, SMNVEV (reference sequence). After removal of 5 bases from V and 4 bases from J, the junction contained 1 base not matched to a gene. This CDR3 has 13 amino acids.

A few counts support this clone. CDR3 DNA: TGCGCCAGCAGCACCTTTGGACCCAAGGGAGGGCAGTTCTTC. Amino acids: CASSTFGPKGGQFF. The chain uses TRBV5-1 and TRBJ2-1, with a weak D call TRBD2 (6 bases). This CDR3 spans 14 amino acids. Germline values: CDR1 SGHRS, CDR2 YFSETQ. The V end lost 4 bases, the J end lost 12 bases, and 20 bases lay between the germline ends.

The V and J genes are TRBV20-1 and TRBJ2-1; the D is unclear. Trimming removed 4 bases from V and 11 bases from J, with 9 bases in between. CDR3 length equals 10 residues. The V gene's germline CDR1 is DFQATT and CDR2 SNEGSKA (reference sequence). The CDR3 region is CSAKDVKQFF. Written as DNA, the CDR3 is TGCAGTGCTAAGGACGTAAAGCAGTTCTTC.

The CDR3 loop reads CASSLASRAFTEAFF. In DNA form, the CDR3 reads TGCGCCAGCAGCTTGGCTTCCAGGGCCTTCACTGAAGCTTTCTTT. The chain combines TRBV5-1 with TRBJ1-1, with TRBD1 as a possible D gene (5 bases). Germline V gene lookup returns CDR1 SGHRS and CDR2 YFSETQ. Trimming stripped 0 bases from V and 4 bases from J, with 13 bases between. There are 15 residues in the CDR3.